These 18 T cell receptor beta chains originate from one sample sequenced in a study of regulatory T cells in long-lasting Graves disease. Time point of the sample: newly diagnosed GD, antithyroid drugs for less than 3 months. Making the TCR library involved RNA that had been extracted from PBMCs. To make TCR beta libraries, researchers used iRepertoire HTBI primers and Arm-PCR of CDR3 regions. TCRdb processed the multiplex PCR reads anew with MiXCR; each CDR3 protein has one entry. The sample holds some 400,000 distinct CDR3 sequences, 14% to 15% seen once. These data also featured in a second study, about T cells in Graves' hyperthyroidism and ophthalmopathy.

Sample: peripheral blood mononuclear cells (PBMCs), taken at new diagnosis, from a patient treated with antithyroid drugs. Every receptor here comes from a woman under 40 with Graves disease.

In its sample, this clonotype was seen a few times. V gene TRBV5-4 combines with J gene TRBJ2-1; 11 nucleotides agree with TRBD2. The CDR3 length is 16 residues. Germline assignment: CDR1 SGHNT and CDR2 YYREEE (reference sequence). Trimming cost V 4 bases and J 10 bases; bases outside gene matches: 13. The CDR3 DNA sequence: TGTGCCAGCAGCAGGGGGGCTAGCGGGAGGCGAGGGGAGCAGTTCTTC. It specifies CASSRGASGRRGEQFF.

This clonotype was recorded many times. This chain connects TRBV12-3 or TRBV12-4 to TRBJ1-2, with 8 bases lining up with TRBD1. The CDR3 has 14 residues. V lost 5 bases to trimming and J lost 1 base; unmatched junction nucleotides: 3. Written as DNA, the CDR3 is TGTGCCAGCAGTCCAGGGGGCGGTAACTATGGCTACACCTTC. Protein sequence: CASSPGGGNYGYTF.

This clonotype has a handful of counts. This chain uses TRBV5-1 with TRBJ2-7; 7 bases match TRBD1. The J segment lost 2 bases and the V segment lost 0 bases, leaving 5 bases of the junction unmatched. Germline CDR1 is SGHRS and CDR2 is YFSETQ. The CDR3 is made up of 15 amino acids. CDR3 sequence: CASSLETGDAYEQYF. The CDR3 DNA reads as TGCGCCAGCAGCTTGGAAACAGGGGACGCCTACGAGCAGTACTTC.

In this sample, this clonotype turned up a few times. The V call is TRBV10-2, the J call TRBJ2-5; D possibly corresponds to TRBD2 (5 bases). The CDR3 is made up of 16 amino acids. CDR1 and CDR2 from the germline V gene are WSHSY and SAAADI. Trimming took 3 bases from V and 4 from J, leaving 18 bases between them. For the CDR3, the DNA is TGCGCCAGCAGTGAATTCGCCGGGAAGCTGGGAGAGACCCAGTACTTC. Translating it yields CASSEFAGKLGETQYF.

This clonotype has a count of ten or more. The V call is TRBV20-1, the J call TRBJ2-1; D gene uncertain. This CDR3 region has 15 residues. Trimming took off 7 bases at V and 6 bases at J, with 22 bases between the two ends. Germline lookup yields CDR1 DFQATT and CDR2 SNEGSKA (reference sequence). CDR3 DNA sequence: TGCAGTGTCCCCCGAGGCCCTGCGTCCGTCAATGAGCAGTTCTTC. Translated: CSVPRGPASVNEQFF.

This clonotype was counted a few times. The V and J genes are TRBV28 and TRBJ1-2; 7 nucleotides align to TRBD1. The CDR3 runs to 12 residues. J was trimmed by 5 bases and V by 8 bases; bases with no gene match: 5. Germline loops: CDR1 MDHEN, CDR2 SYDVKM. DNA for the CDR3: TGTGCCAGCGGGGACAGTACTTATGGCTACACCTTC. Translated: CASGDSTYGYTF.

V and J are TRBV24-1 and TRBJ2-3, with 8 bases aligning to TRBD2. The CDR3 extends over 15 amino acids. The ends lost 4 bases at V and 2 bases at J; junction bases unmatched: 4. Germline V gene lookup returns CDR1 KGHDR and CDR2 SFDVKD. The CDR3 region has the DNA TGTGCCACCAGTGAATTAGCGGGGTACACAGATACGCAGTATTTT. Translated, it gives CATSELAGYTDTQYF.

The genes are TRBV12-3 or TRBV12-4 and TRBJ1-3; D is unresolved. The CDR3 contains 15 residues. Trimming removed 3 bases at V and 1 base at J, with 10 bases between. CDR3 nucleotides: TGTGCCAGCAGTTTGGGGTACCAATCTGGAAACACCATATATTTT. Translation: CASSLGYQSGNTIYF.

This sequence joins TRBV4-1 and TRBJ1-1; D perhaps matches TRBD1 (5 bases). Looked up from germline, CDR1 is MGHRA and CDR2 is YSYEKL. V was shortened by 0 bases and J by 0 bases, with 11 bases between the two germline ends. CDR3 size: 16 residues. CDR3 region: CASSQDVLGVNTEAFF. The CDR3 DNA is TGCGCCAGCAGCCAAGATGTGTTGGGGGTGAACACTGAAGCTTTCTTT.

This clonotype was seen only a few times. The V call is TRBV12-3 or TRBV12-4, the J call TRBJ2-6; no definite D call. The CDR3 has 10 residues. The germline V and J ends were trimmed by 11 bases and 15 bases, with 14 bases remaining between them. CDR3 coding DNA: TGTGCCCCGCCCGGCCACGGCCTGACTTTC. Translation: CAPPGHGLTF.

In its sample, this clonotype was seen a few times. The chain employs TRBV20-1 and TRBJ2-5; D might be TRBD1 (7 bases). The CDR3 consists of 13 residues. CDR1 and CDR2 (germline): DFQATT, SNEGSKA (reference sequence). Trimming took 7 bases from V and 2 from J, leaving 14 bases between them. The CDR3, as DNA: TGCAGTGTAAGGGGGCGGGGACAAGAGACCCAGTACTTC. Translation gives CSVRGRGQETQYF.

On this clonotype itself: Given the absence of the conserved phenylalanine or tryptophan at the CDR3 end, a read error is likely. The chain recombines TRBV9 with TRBJ2-7; no clear D. Germline CDR1 SGDLS, CDR2 YYNGEE. This CDR3 has 13 residues. V lost 2 bases, J lost 2 bases, and 8 bases lay in between. This chain's CDR3 is CASSVDGPYEQYS. The DNA of the CDR3 is TGTGCCAGCAGCGTGGACGGTCCCTACGAGCAGTACTCC.

The CDR3 nucleotides are TGTGCCACCAGTGATCCAGGGACGACAGGGGACGATGGCTACACCTTC. Protein: CATSDPGTTGDDGYTF. The J gene is TRBJ1-2, the V gene TRBV24-1; the match to TRBD1 covers 8 bases. Unmatched junction bases numbered 11, after V lost 3 bases and J lost 6 bases. Germline V gene sequence: CDR1 KGHDR, CDR2 SFDVKD. There are 16 residues in the CDR3.

On this clonotype itself: A much larger clone lies a single base off, so this may be a read error. DNA for the CDR3: TGTGCCAGCAGCGCTACTTATAGCTGGAGTAACGGCGAGCAGTACTTC. Translation gives CASSATYSWSNGEQYF. V usage is TRBV5-4 and J usage is TRBJ2-7, with D unclear. Trimming removed 4 bases at V and 6 bases at J, with 23 bases between. Germline V lookup: CDR1 SGHNT, CDR2 YYREEE (reference sequence). This CDR3 is built from 16 residues.

At least ten counts were recorded for this clonotype. The chain couples TRBV13 to TRBJ1-1; D not resolved. CDR3 length equals 14 residues. In germline, CDR1 is PRHDT, CDR2 FYEKMQ (reference sequence). The V end lost 6 bases, the J end lost 7 bases, and 18 bases lay between the germline ends. CDR3: CASSAALDAGEAFF. The CDR3, as DNA: TGTGCCAGCAGTGCGGCCTTGGATGCAGGTGAAGCTTTCTTT.

This clonotype has at least ten counts. The chain has TRBV7-2 and TRBJ1-5; D is undetermined. Germline V gives CDR1 SGHTA, CDR2 FQGNSA. The CDR3 contains 15 residues. Trimming removed 3 bases from V and 3 bases from J, with 12 bases in between. DNA of the CDR3: TGTGCCAGCAGCTTCCAGGTAACCTTCAATCAGCCCCAGCATTTT. This encodes CASSFQVTFNQPQHF.

The chain joins TRBV3-1 to TRBJ2-7, with D tentatively TRBD2 (6 bases). The CDR3 sequence is 13 residues long. Germline values: CDR1 LGHDT, CDR2 YNNKEL (reference sequence). V lost 4 bases to trimming and J lost 2 bases, with 9 bases between them. CDR3 DNA sequence: TGTGCCAGCAGCCTCTCGGGAGCCTACGAGCAGTACTTC. It is translated as CASSLSGAYEQYF.

This clonotype was seen at least ten times. This sequence joins TRBV7-2 and TRBJ2-7; no reliable D call. The CDR3 length is 12 residues. CDR1 is SGHTA, CDR2 FQGNSA, per germline. V dropped 6 bases and J dropped 7 bases, with 13 bases sitting between them. CDR3 nucleotide sequence: TGTGCCAGCAGTTCCGTGTCGAGGGAGCAGTACTTC. Protein: CASSSVSREQYF.